Following are 19 T cell receptor beta chains from one sample sequenced in a study of PD-L1 blockade in urothelial cancer. Here immunoSEQ multiplex PCR was the method, and the copy in TCRdb shows in-frame clones only, minus some. The sample shows about 49,000 clones, roughly 85% of them seen only once. Sample: PBMCs, taken around atezolizumab (anti-PD-L1) treatment. The receptor source for this set is a man in his sixties with urothelial cancer.

The chain recombines TRBV10-3 with TRBJ1-1; TRBD1 matches at 12 bases. The ends lost 8 bases at V and 5 bases at J; junction bases unmatched: 12. The CDR3 runs 16 residues. Germline V CDR1 and CDR2: ENHRY, SYGVKD. CDR3 region: CAIWAGTGGRGTEAFF. The DNA of the CDR3 is TGTGCCATCTGGGCCGGGACAGGGGGCAGGGGAACTGAAGCTTTCTTT.

CDR3 in DNA: TGTGCCACCCCCCAGTCGGGGAGCTCTGGGGCCAACGTCCTGACTTTC. Encoded protein: CATPQSGSSGANVLTF. The chain combines TRBV7-8 with TRBJ2-6, with D perhaps TRBD2 (5 bases). Trimming pared 10 bases from V and 0 bases from J, leaving 16 bases between. This CDR3 is built from 16 residues. Germline lookup yields CDR1 SGHVS and CDR2 FQNEAQ.

The chain carries TRBV28 and TRBJ2-1; 8 nucleotides match TRBD2. Trimming cost V 7 bases and J 5 bases; bases outside gene matches: 7. This CDR3 region has 14 residues. Germline V gives CDR1 MDHEN, CDR2 SYDVKM. CDR3 DNA: TGTGCCAGCAACCCGGGGGGGTTCGACAATGAGCAGTTCTTC. Its translation is CASNPGGFDNEQFF.

This clone was observed once. V is TRBV15 and J is TRBJ2-6; 8 nucleotides align to TRBD1. CDR3 size: 18 residues. V was clipped by 0 bases and J by 0 bases; unmatched bases: 4. The germline V gene encodes CDR1 LNHNV and CDR2 YYDKDF (reference sequence). In DNA form, the CDR3 reads TGTGCCACCAGCAGAGAATCTGGGACAGGCTCTGGGGCCAACGTCCTGACTTTC. Protein product: CATSRESGTGSGANVLTF. Filled out from reference TRBV15 and TRBJ2-6, the complete variable domain reads DAMVIQNPRYQVTQFGKPVTLSCSQTLNHNVMYWYQQKSSQAPKLLFHYYDKDFNNEADTPDNFQSRRPNTSFCFLDIRSPGLGDTAMYLCATSRESGTGSGANVLTFGAGSRLTVL.

Only a few counts were recorded for this clone. The V and J genes are TRBV19 and TRBJ1-2, with a weak D call TRBD1 (6 bases). Germline CDR1 reads LNHDA; CDR2 reads SQIVND (reference sequence). V was cut by 4 bases and J by 4 bases, with 16 bases left in between. This CDR3 has 15 amino acids. The CDR3 reads CASSSFSGESYGYTF. The CDR3 region has the DNA TGTGCCAGTAGTAGCTTTTCAGGGGAAAGCTATGGCTACACCTTC.

This rearrangement joins TRBV5-1 to TRBJ2-3; D is perhaps TRBD2 (5 bases). Trimming removed 0 bases at V and 4 bases at J, with 12 bases between. The CDR3 length is 15 residues. Germline CDR1 and CDR2: SGHRS and YFSETQ. The CDR3 is CASSLGGWGADTQYF. In nucleotides, the CDR3 is TGCGCCAGCAGCTTGGGAGGGTGGGGTGCAGATACGCAGTATTTT.

CDR3 sequence (DNA): TGTGCCAGCAGCCCAGATCCCGGGGGGGGCGAGACCCAGTACTTC. This codes for CASSPDPGGGETQYF. The V gene is TRBV4-2, the J gene TRBJ2-5; TRBD2 matches at 8 bases. Germline V gene data show CDR1 as LGHNA and CDR2 as YNFKEQ. The CDR3 sequence is 15 residues long. Germline trimming cut 4 bases from V and 5 bases from J; bases unmatched to any gene: 9.

The V and J genes are TRBV6-5 and TRBJ2-3; TRBD1 matches at 9 bases. Trimming took 4 bases from V and 1 from J; bases not matched to a gene: 6. Per germline, CDR1 MNHEY and CDR2 SVGAGI. CDR3 length equals 16 residues. The CDR3 sequence: CASSFTGGFGTDTQYF. CDR3 DNA sequence: TGTGCCAGCAGTTTCACAGGGGGCTTTGGCACAGATACGCAGTATTTT.

This clone came up once. The chain recombines TRBV30 with TRBJ2-7, with a possible D match to TRBD1 (5 bases). Trimming stripped 4 bases from V and 2 bases from J, with 6 bases between. The germline V gene has CDR1 GTSNPN and CDR2 SVGIG (reference sequence). CDR3 length equals 11 residues. Written as DNA, the CDR3 is TGTGCCTGGACGGACACCTACGAGCAGTACTTC. This translates into CAWTDTYEQYF.

In its sample, this clone was seen a few times. The chain employs TRBV7-9 and TRBJ1-1, with D perhaps TRBD1 (5 bases). The V end lost 5 bases, the J end lost 0 bases, and 16 bases lay between the germline ends. CDR1 is SEHNR, CDR2 FQNEAQ, per germline (reference sequence). The CDR3 is 16 amino acids. The DNA of the CDR3 is TGTGCCAGCAGCCCTCGGACACAGACATTGAACACTGAAGCTTTCTTT. It encodes CASSPRTQTLNTEAFF.

This chain connects TRBV6-5 to TRBJ2-7, with 7 bases that match TRBD2. V was pared by 8 bases and J by 3 bases, with 4 bases of the junction left unmatched. Germline V CDR1 and CDR2: MNHEY, SVGAGI. CDR3 length: 12 amino acids. The CDR3 loop reads CASRDYFYEQYF. The CDR3 DNA sequence: TGTGCCAGCCGGGACTATTTCTACGAGCAGTACTTC.

This clone occurred a few times. The chain employs TRBV4-1 and TRBJ1-1, with 10 nucleotides matching TRBD1. This CDR3 has 16 amino acids. Unmatched junction bases numbered 8, after V lost 1 base and J lost 6 bases. Germline V gene sequence: CDR1 MGHRA, CDR2 YSYEKL. CDR3 protein: CASSQASFGTGAEAFF. CDR3 nucleotide sequence: TGCGCCAGCAGCCAAGCATCATTTGGGACAGGGGCTGAAGCTTTCTTT.

This sequence joins TRBV28 and TRBJ2-1; 7 positions match TRBD2. CDR3 length equals 12 residues. With 6 bases clipped from V and 8 bases from J, the junction kept 4 bases outside the gene matches. Germline CDR1 MDHEN, CDR2 SYDVKM. CDR3 bases: TGTGCCAGCAGACTAGCGAGGGATGAGCAGTTCTTC. Protein sequence: CASRLARDEQFF.

This chain uses TRBV6-4 with TRBJ1-6, with D perhaps matching TRBD1 (5 bases). Germline V CDR1 and CDR2: MRHNA, SNTAGT. This CDR3 has 20 residues. The germline V and J ends were trimmed by 4 bases and 4 bases, with 26 bases remaining between them. CDR3 nucleotide sequence: TGTGCCAGCAGTGCCCAGGCGAGAACCGGGAGAAGGGGTTATAATTCACCCCTCCACTTT. It translates to CASSAQARTGRRGYNSPLHF.

The rearrangement joins TRBV6-5 to TRBJ1-4, with TRBD1 as a possible D gene (5 bases). Trimming removed 2 bases at V and 6 bases at J, with 10 bases between. Germline V gives CDR1 MNHEY, CDR2 SVGAGI. The CDR3 is 14 amino acids. This CDR3 is CASSYKPRDEKLFF. CDR3 bases: TGTGCCAGCAGTTACAAACCCAGGGATGAAAAACTGTTTTTT.

The chain combines TRBV27 with TRBJ2-2, with TRBD2 as a possible D gene (6 bases). This CDR3 region has 13 residues. Germline CDR1 MNHEY, CDR2 SMNVEV (reference sequence). V lost 6 bases to trimming and J lost 6 bases, with 11 bases between them. The CDR3 loop is CASREGKAGELFF. As DNA, the CDR3 is TGTGCCAGCAGGGAGGGGAAGGCCGGGGAGCTGTTTTTT.

V and J are TRBV5-6 and TRBJ1-2; weak D call: TRBD1 (5 bases). Germline loops: CDR1 SGHDT, CDR2 YYEEEE. V dropped 4 bases and J dropped 0 bases, with 19 bases sitting between them. The CDR3 contains 17 residues. The CDR3 sequence: CASSTYLQDTPNYGYTF. For the CDR3, the DNA is TGTGCCAGCAGCACCTACCTACAGGACACTCCTAACTATGGCTACACCTTC.

The chain recombines TRBV5-1 with TRBJ1-1; TRBD1 is a possible D gene (5 bases). V shed 0 bases and J shed 11 bases, with 32 bases lying between them. CDR3 length equals 19 residues. Germline CDR1 reads SGHRS; CDR2 reads YFSETQ. CDR3: CASSLVRQGGWQARAAAFF. In nucleotides, the CDR3 is TGCGCCAGCAGCTTGGTAAGGCAGGGTGGTTGGCAGGCTCGGGCGGCTGCTTTCTTT.

The CDR3 region is CASSPPTGLSPLHF. The CDR3 nucleotides are TGTGCCAGCTCACCACCGACAGGTCTGTCACCCCTCCACTTT. V is TRBV18 and J is TRBJ1-6; D may be TRBD1 (6 bases). This CDR3 contains 14 residues. V lost 0 bases and J lost 10, with 10 bases in between. Germline V lookup: CDR1 KGHSH, CDR2 LQKENI.